One and the same sample provided the 32 T cell receptor beta chains below, sequenced in a study of stem cell transplantation in POMP-related autoinflammatory disease. Sequencing was performed with immunoSEQ multiplex PCR; in TCRdb, only in-frame clones are kept and a portion is missing. The table has tens of thousands of clones, approximately 90% seen once; the top ten hold about 0.71%. The sample consisted of CD4+ T cells from PBMCs, taken after stem cell transplantation. The receptors originated from a human patient with POMP-related autoinflammation and immune dysregulation (PRAID). These T cells may partly come from the graft donor.

The chain joins TRBV28 to TRBJ1-2, with no clear D. Germline CDR1 and CDR2: MDHEN and SYDVKM. This CDR3 is built from 13 residues. V was pared by 8 bases and J by 5 bases, with 15 bases between. The CDR3 region has the DNA TGTGCCAGCCGGAAGGGCGCAAGGTATGGCTACACCTTC. This encodes CASRKGARYGYTF.

The V gene is TRBV5-1, the J gene TRBJ2-5; possible D gene TRBD2, 6 bases. The CDR3 spans 15 residues. Per germline, CDR1 SGHRS and CDR2 YFSETQ. Trimming cost V 7 bases and J 3 bases, with 19 bases left between them. The CDR3 DNA is TGCGCCAGCGGCCTTGCCGCGGGGCTTAAAGAGACCCAGTACTTC. Translating it yields CASGLAAGLKETQYF.

This chain uses TRBV11-2 with TRBJ2-1; D call uncertain. V lost 3 bases and J lost 5, with 8 bases in between. This CDR3 is 13 amino acids long. Germline values: CDR1 SGHAT, CDR2 FQNNGV. CDR3 sequence (DNA): TGTGCCAGCAGCTTTTTTGGGGACAATGAGCAGTTCTTC. It translates to CASSFFGDNEQFF.

V usage is TRBV28 and J usage is TRBJ2-7; D is undetermined. The CDR3 has 14 residues. V was clipped by 5 bases and J by 4 bases, with 15 bases between them. The V gene's germline CDR1 is MDHEN and CDR2 SYDVKM. The CDR3 region has the DNA TGTGCCAGCAGTACCCCCTTAATGAGGTACGAGCAGTACTTC. Translating gives CASSTPLMRYEQYF.

CDR3 bases: TGTGCCAGCAGCTTAAGGACAGCAAACTATGGCTACACCTTC. Amino acids: CASSLRTANYGYTF. This chain connects TRBV5-6 to TRBJ1-2; D perhaps matches TRBD1 (6 bases). The germline V gene encodes CDR1 SGHDT and CDR2 YYEEEE. The CDR3 sequence is 14 residues long. Trimming shortened V by 2 bases and J by 2 bases, and 10 bases separated the two germline ends.

This chain joins TRBV2 and TRBJ2-3, with 7 bases that match TRBD2. The trim removed 2 bases at V and 3 bases at J, leaving 11 bases unmatched. This CDR3 has 17 amino acids. Germline CDR1 SNHLY, CDR2 FYNNEI. The CDR3 sequence is CASSEPRGRGGTDTQYF. The DNA of the CDR3 is TGTGCCAGCAGTGAACCCCGAGGCCGCGGGGGTACAGATACGCAGTATTTT.

This clone was detected only once. The chain employs TRBV18 and TRBJ1-6; 10 nucleotides align to TRBD1. Germline V gene data show CDR1 as KGHSH and CDR2 as LQKENI. CDR3 length: 16 amino acids. With 3 bases clipped from V and 6 bases from J, the junction kept 5 bases outside the gene matches. The CDR3 here is CASSPSGQGLNSPLHF. For the CDR3, the DNA is TGTGCCAGCTCACCCTCGGGACAGGGGCTTAATTCACCCCTCCACTTT.

The chain joins TRBV29-1 to TRBJ1-6; 9 nucleotides match TRBD1. The CDR3 is 13 amino acids. Looked up from germline, CDR1 is SQVTM and CDR2 is ANQGSEA. Losses at the gene ends were 7 bases for V and 7 bases for J; bases not matched to a gene: 5. The CDR3 coding sequence is TGCAGCGCGAAGACAGGGGGGAATTCACCCCTCCACTTT. This translates into CSAKTGGNSPLHF.

The V and J genes are TRBV3-1 (or the pseudogene TRBV3-2) and TRBJ2-1, with D perhaps matching TRBD2 (5 bases). The CDR3 totals 15 residues. Germline CDR1 is LGHDT and CDR2 is YNNKEL (reference sequence). V lost 4 bases, J lost 3 bases, and 13 bases lay in between. Here the CDR3 reads CASSPKFGIYNEQFF. In DNA form, the CDR3 reads TGTGCCAGCAGCCCCAAGTTCGGGATCTACAATGAGCAGTTCTTC.

This clone was seen more than once but under ten times. The chain uses TRBV5-3 and TRBJ1-5, with D unresolved. TRBV5-3 is given ORF status, its function remaining uncertain. This CDR3 is 17 amino acids long. Trimming cost V 0 bases and J 1 base, with 14 bases left between them. The CDR3 DNA sequence: TGTGCCAGAAGCTTGGCCCGGTGGGGAATGAGCAATCAGCCCCAGCATTTT. Translated, it gives CARSLARWGMSNQPQHF.

The rearrangement uses TRBV27 and TRBJ2-1; no firm D call. V was trimmed by 3 bases and J by 2 bases, leaving 11 bases between them. Germline CDR1 reads MNHEY; CDR2 reads SMNVEV (reference sequence). The CDR3 spans 15 residues. The CDR3 region is CASSFQPAPYNEQFF. The DNA for the CDR3 is TGTGCCAGCAGTTTCCAACCAGCCCCCTACAATGAGCAGTTCTTC.

The V gene is TRBV5-1, the J gene TRBJ2-5; 9 nucleotides align to TRBD2. CDR3 length: 15 amino acids. The germline CDR1 and CDR2 sequences are SGHRS and YFSETQ. V lost 0 bases to trimming and J lost 1 base; unmatched junction nucleotides: 1. CDR3 nucleotides: TGCGCCAGCAGCTTGGGTAGCGGGGGCCAAGAGACCCAGTACTTC. Protein sequence: CASSLGSGGQETQYF.

This clone was recorded only once. The V gene is TRBV5-6, the J gene TRBJ2-2; TRBD2 agrees at 7 bases. V shed 3 bases and J 3 bases; nucleotides not matched to a gene: 5. The CDR3 is 15 residues long. CDR1 is SGHDT, CDR2 YYEEEE, per germline. For the CDR3, the DNA is TGTGCCAGCAGCTCCCACCGGGGGGACACCGGGGAGCTGTTTTTT. It translates to CASSSHRGDTGELFF.

The chain uses TRBV28 and TRBJ1-1; tentative D call: TRBD1 (6 bases). There are 13 residues in the CDR3. Germline values: CDR1 MDHEN, CDR2 SYDVKM. Deletions cut 6 bases from V and 4 bases from J, with 12 bases between. CDR3 DNA sequence: TGTGCCAGCAGCCTCAGGGGAGTCACTGAAGCTTTCTTT. Translated, it gives CASSLRGVTEAFF.

The V gene is TRBV5-6, the J gene TRBJ1-5; 9 bases are a match to TRBD1. V gave up 0 bases and J gave up 3 bases; unmatched junction bases: 13. Germline-derived CDR1 and CDR2 are SGHDT and YYEEEE. The CDR3 length is 19 residues. The CDR3 region has the DNA TGTGCCAGCAGCTTGGTAGGTGGTTTGACAGGGGGAGACAATCAGCCCCAGCATTTT. As protein: CASSLVGGLTGGDNQPQHF.

The chain recombines TRBV6-5 with TRBJ2-7, with D possibly TRBD2 on 6 matching bases. CDR3 length: 14 residues. Trimming cost V 5 bases and J 2 bases, with 13 bases left between them. Germline V gene sequence: CDR1 MNHEY, CDR2 SVGAGI. The CDR3 sequence: CASSPRDSPYEQYV. CDR3 nucleotides: TGTGCCAGCAGTCCCCGGGACTCTCCCTACGAGCAGTACGTC.

The chain couples TRBV15 to TRBJ2-7, with D hard to call. Trimming cost V 2 bases and J 3 bases, with 2 bases left between them. The CDR3 has 11 amino acids. Germline CDR1 reads LNHNV; CDR2 reads YYDKDF (reference sequence). The chain's CDR3 is CATSRNYEQYF. CDR3 DNA: TGTGCCACCAGCAGAAACTACGAGCAGTACTTC.

The rearrangement uses TRBV5-8 and TRBJ2-3, with D maybe TRBD2 (5 bases). CDR1 and CDR2 from the germline V gene are SGHTS and YDEGEE. The CDR3 is 16 residues long. The germline V and J ends were trimmed by 0 bases and 5 bases, with 16 bases remaining between them. CDR3 residues: CASSLGRAPRGDTQYF. The CDR3 DNA follows: TGTGCCAGCAGCTTGGGACGGGCTCCCCGGGGAGATACGCAGTATTTT.

This sequence joins TRBV5-1 and TRBJ2-5; TRBD2 matches at 9 bases. Germline CDR1 reads SGHRS; CDR2 reads YFSETQ. The trim removed 2 bases at V and 0 bases at J, leaving 2 bases unmatched. This CDR3 spans 15 amino acids. The chain's CDR3 is CASSFSGGYQETQYF. DNA for the CDR3: TGCGCCAGCAGCTTCAGCGGGGGGTACCAAGAGACCCAGTACTTC.

The V gene is TRBV6-5, the J gene TRBJ2-7, with D uncertain. Germline assignment: CDR1 MNHEY and CDR2 SVGAGI. The CDR3 spans 13 residues. The ends were cut back, 7 bases at V and 3 bases at J, with 13 bases in the middle. The CDR3 here is CASTGWSGYEQYF. CDR3 in DNA: TGTGCCAGCACAGGTTGGAGTGGCTACGAGCAGTACTTC.

This clone has more than one count but fewer than ten. The chain joins TRBV5-4 to TRBJ1-2; unclear D gene. There are 14 residues in the CDR3. The V gene's germline CDR1 is SGHNT and CDR2 YYREEE (reference sequence). V was trimmed by 0 bases and J by 6 bases, leaving 12 bases between them. The CDR3, as DNA: TGTGCCAGCAGCTTGGTCCCACTAAGAGATGGCTACACCTTC. It specifies CASSLVPLRDGYTF.

The chain has TRBV20-1 and TRBJ2-1; weak D call: TRBD2 (6 bases). The CDR3 totals 12 residues. Trimming took 3 bases from V and 10 from J, leaving 13 bases between them. Germline CDR1 and CDR2: DFQATT and SNEGSKA (reference sequence). The CDR3 spells CSASRQLAEQFF. The CDR3 bases are TGCAGTGCTAGTCGACAACTAGCAGAGCAGTTCTTC.

The chain joins TRBV4-1 to TRBJ2-6; 10 positions match TRBD2. The CDR3 consists of 19 residues. Trimming took 4 bases from V and 0 from J; bases not matched to a gene: 9. Looked up from germline, CDR1 is MGHRA and CDR2 is YSYEKL. CDR3 region: CASSLPAGGILSGANVLTF. Written as DNA, the CDR3 is TGCGCCAGCAGCCTCCCAGCGGGGGGGATCCTCTCTGGGGCCAACGTCCTGACTTTC.

The table lists this clone with a count of one. This sequence joins TRBV4-1 and TRBJ1-4; 8 bases align to TRBD1. This CDR3 contains 20 residues. The V gene end was trimmed by 4 bases and the J gene end by 1 base; junction bases not matched to a gene: 17. Germline V gene data show CDR1 as MGHRA and CDR2 as YSYEKL. In DNA, the CDR3 is TGCGCCAGCAGCCTAACCATCCGTACCGGGACAGGAGGAACTAATGAAAAACTGTTTTTT. Protein product: CASSLTIRTGTGGTNEKLFF.

The chain uses TRBV9 and TRBJ2-1; 10 bases line up with TRBD2. The CDR3 is made up of 18 amino acids. The trim removed 0 bases at V and 5 bases at J, leaving 11 bases unmatched. The germline gives CDR1 SGDLS, CDR2 YYNGEE. The CDR3 protein is CASSVAPSGSGFNNEQFF. In nucleotides, the CDR3 is TGTGCCAGCAGCGTAGCGCCTAGCGGGAGTGGGTTTAACAATGAGCAGTTCTTC.

The table lists this clone with a count of one. The V gene is TRBV18, the J gene TRBJ2-1; the match to TRBD2 covers 7 bases. Trimming cost V 3 bases and J 5 bases; bases outside gene matches: 10. CDR3 length: 16 residues. Germline lookup yields CDR1 KGHSH and CDR2 LQKENI. The CDR3 loop reads CASSPSRLAANNEQFF. CDR3 coding DNA: TGTGCCAGCTCACCCTCAAGACTAGCAGCAAACAATGAGCAGTTCTTC.

The V and J genes are TRBV28 and TRBJ1-1; the D is unclear. CDR3 length: 13 amino acids. Germline V CDR1 and CDR2: MDHEN, SYDVKM. Trimming took 3 bases from V and 1 from J, leaving 6 bases between them. The CDR3 loop is CASSLDGNTEAFF. The CDR3 DNA follows: TGTGCCAGCAGTTTGGACGGGAACACTGAAGCTTTCTTT.

The rearrangement joins TRBV2 to TRBJ2-3; 9 bases align to TRBD2. Trimming at V came to 5 bases and at J to 4 bases, leaving 10 bases not matched to a gene. This CDR3 has 16 residues. Germline V gives CDR1 SNHLY, CDR2 FYNNEI. This CDR3 is CASSQRAGGDPDTQYF. The CDR3 region has the DNA TGTGCCAGCAGTCAGAGAGCGGGGGGTGATCCAGATACGCAGTATTTT.

This clone is a singleton in its sample. The V and J genes are TRBV5-6 and TRBJ2-1, with TRBD2 matching 7 bases. The length of the CDR3 is 15 residues. Trimming cost V 1 base and J 7 bases; bases outside gene matches: 8. From germline, CDR1 is SGHDT and CDR2 YYEEEE. In nucleotides, the CDR3 is TGTGCCAGCAGCTTGCAGGCGGGAGTGGGGAATGAGCAGTTCTTC. Translated, it gives CASSLQAGVGNEQFF. Complete variable domain (other parts from reference TRBV5-6 and TRBJ2-1): DAGVTQSPTHLIKTRGQQVTLRCSPKSGHDTVSWYQQALGQGPQFIFQYYEEEERQRGNFPDRFSGHQFPNYSSELNVNALLLGDSALYLCASSLQAGVGNEQFFGPGTRLTVL.

This chain uses TRBV7-2 with TRBJ1-5; 10 positions agree with TRBD1. The CDR3 sequence is 15 residues long. The V and J ends lost 4 bases and 5 bases, in that order; junction bases with no gene match: 5. Germline V gene lookup returns CDR1 SGHTA and CDR2 FQGNSA. The CDR3 region is CASSWGQGRDQPQHF. In DNA, the CDR3 is TGTGCCAGCAGCTGGGGACAGGGGCGGGATCAGCCCCAGCATTTT.

The V call is TRBV27, the J call TRBJ2-1; TRBD2 agrees at 10 bases. This CDR3 spans 14 amino acids. After removal of 5 bases from V and 5 bases from J, the junction contained 3 bases not matched to a gene. CDR1 and CDR2 (germline): MNHEY, SMNVEV (reference sequence). The DNA for the CDR3 is TGTGCCAGCAGTGGTAGCGGGAGGAACAATGAGCAGTTCTTC. This sequence encodes CASSGSGRNNEQFF.

V and J are TRBV11-2 and TRBJ2-3; perhaps TRBD2 as D (6 bases). The CDR3 sequence is 13 residues long. Germline V CDR1 and CDR2: SGHAT, FQNNGV. Trimming stripped 6 bases from V and 4 bases from J, with 11 bases between. CDR3 sequence: CASRRDLPDTQYF. The CDR3 coding sequence is TGTGCCAGCAGGCGGGACCTGCCAGATACGCAGTATTTT.